Included here is one T cell receptor (beta chain) sequence, with context. Its antigen specificity is not known. No base qualities exist here, and no much larger clone lies one base off it. These data are taken from a study of T cell repertoires in ileal Crohn's disease (dated by TCRdb to between 2017 and 2020). Looking at the study overall: The median duration of disease was around 8 years, and at the time of surgery approximately 33% of patients were active smokers. Endoscopic postoperative recurrence was defined as a Rutgeerts score above i0. The TCR repertoire was analysed in about 50 patients with Crohn's disease drawn from a prospective multicentre cohort. Every patient underwent surgery because of a complication, which was stricturing disease in roughly 60% and penetrating disease in 39%. Roughly half of the patients were given postoperative therapy, with some 10 receiving thiopurines and under 20 receiving anti-TNF agents. Running in parallel with the study was a multicentre cohort set up to find predictors of early endoscopic recurrence following ileocolonic resection. The study sequenced about 150 mucosal samples from some 62 patients, taken at several locations on the surgical specimen and at postoperative endoscopy.

Adults with ileal or ileocolonic Crohn's disease and an indication for ileocolonic resection were eligible for inclusion. Whole ileal mucosal biopsies were kept frozen at -80 degrees C prior to DNA extraction. Genomic DNA was isolated from frozen whole biopsies using a TRizol-based method, and the DNA was quantified with a NanoDrop 2000 spectrophotometer. Overall results and qualifications from the work: A significantly higher proportion of clonal expansions was observed in active smokers at surgery than in non-smokers (roughly 27% vs 19%, p=0.02). Mucosal CD4 and CD8 T cells were sorted and sequenced only in a subgroup of patients, whose size was not stated. Endoscopic recurrence was linked to a higher percentage of high-frequency clones at surgery, and recurrence occurred in every patient whose clonality exceeded 26.8% (18/57). Sorted CD8 T cells carried more high-frequency clones than CD4 T cells, suggesting mucosal expansions were mainly CD8.

V loses 1 base, J loses 9 bases, and the germline ends lie 14 bases apart. From the cysteine through the phenylalanine, the CDR3 covers 14 amino acids. Only the CDR3 DNA stays, 42 bases, in frame from base 1. CDR1 LNHDA and CDR2 SQIVND were looked up in the germline V gene (reference sequence). About 500 nanograms of biopsy DNA per sample were submitted for commercial TCRB immunosequencing. Adaptive Biotechnology amplified CDR3 regions from genomic DNA with a two-step multiplex PCR that controlled for amplification bias. Primers for every V and J gene segment were used in the first PCR, and barcodes and Illumina adapters were added in the second PCR. CDR3 libraries were sequenced using an Illumina instrument. The paper's processing steps were these. Analysis combined the vendor-provided pipelines with custom analysis of raw data in R/Bioconductor under R version 3.3.0. Clonality, which ranges from 0 to 1, was calculated as the inverse of the normalised Shannon entropy across all productive clones. The repertoire share taken up by the top 100 clones defined high-frequency clones, and only clones that passed a 95% confidence test were kept. The Simpson index measured repertoire diversity, and the Morisita-Horn index measured overlap between samples. TCRdb obtained this table from immuneACCESS and retained in-frame rearrangements with V and J assigned. These tables miss some clones; where compared with another copy, unresolved V genes account for less than half of the shortfall, and the remainder is unexplained. The D gene and trimming were derived from the DNA, and the V and J assignments and clone size from that table. This sample lists about 30,000 clones; around 80% were detected once. The ten largest clones add up to around 5.4% of the sample.

Sequencing input: ileal tissue. The sequence derives from an adult with Crohn's disease. This receptor chain uses TRBV19 and TRBJ2-3; the D region possibly corresponds to TRBD2 (6 bases align). The CDR3 region reads CASSIGPMGGTQYF. The bases read TGTGCCAGTAGTATAGGCCCGATGGGAGGCACGCAGTATTTT.